The entry that follows covers one T cell receptor beta chain sequence. J gave up 6 bases and V 6 bases, and 7 bases lay outside the gene matches. Germline CDR1 reads LNHNV; CDR2 reads YYDKDF (reference sequence). This CDR3 is 14 amino acids long. The sample originates from a study of blood T cell repertoires in COVID-19. Study-level information: The United States, Italy and Spain provided the acute and convalescent COVID-19 samples. Sample material is recorded as cDNA or gDNA derived from T cells, B-cell-depleted T cells, or PBMCs.

Original methodology: The authors estimated nucleated cell counts from reference gene primer amplification. Clones were sequenced by immunoSEQ multiplex PCR, and TCRdb holds only the in-frame ones, with some missing. V, J and clone size are taken as reported in that table, and D and trimming were inferred from the DNA itself. The data show roughly 190,000 clones, roughly 91% seen once. The V and J genes are TRBV15 and TRBJ1-3, with 8 bases that match TRBD1. The TCR comes from a human donor in a cohort sampled during active COVID-19. Input material: peripheral blood. The CDR3 reads CATRRTGLLNTIYF. CDR3 in DNA: TGTGCCACCAGAAGGACAGGGCTTCTAAACACCATATATTTT.